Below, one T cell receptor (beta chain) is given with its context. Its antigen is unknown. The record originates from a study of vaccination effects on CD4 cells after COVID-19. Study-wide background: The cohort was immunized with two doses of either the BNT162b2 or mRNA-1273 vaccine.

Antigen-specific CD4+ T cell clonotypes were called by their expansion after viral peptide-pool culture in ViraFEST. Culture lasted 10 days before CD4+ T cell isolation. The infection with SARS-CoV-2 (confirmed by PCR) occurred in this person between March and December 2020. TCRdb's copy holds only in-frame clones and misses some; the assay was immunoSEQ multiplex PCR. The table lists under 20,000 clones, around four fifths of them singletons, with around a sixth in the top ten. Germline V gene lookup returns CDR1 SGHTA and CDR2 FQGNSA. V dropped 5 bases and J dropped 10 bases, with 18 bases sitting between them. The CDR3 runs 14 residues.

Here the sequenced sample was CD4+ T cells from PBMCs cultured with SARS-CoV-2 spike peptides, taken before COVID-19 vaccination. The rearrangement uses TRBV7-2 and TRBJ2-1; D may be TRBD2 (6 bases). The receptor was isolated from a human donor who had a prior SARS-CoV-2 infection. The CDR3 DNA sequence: TGTGCCAGCAGCGAGAAGCGAAGTGGGGGGGAGCAGTTCTTC. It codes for CASSEKRSGGEQFF.